This TCR beta chain was profiled in a study of blood T cell repertoires in COVID-19. Study-level information: Specimens from acute and convalescent COVID-19 originated in the United States, Italy and Spain. Sources were T cells, B-cell-depleted T cells, or PBMCs; the material itself was cDNA or gDNA.

This clone appeared a single time. Original processing notes: Reference gene primers were amplified, and this amplification served to estimate nucleated cell counts. The data were produced by immunoSEQ multiplex PCR, yet TCRdb's version contains in-frame clones alone and is incomplete. From that table come the V and J calls and clone size; the DNA was used to work out D and trimming. The repertoire holds about 150,000 clones, with approximately 91% as singletons. The material sequenced was peripheral blood. The sequence was obtained from a human donor in a cohort sampled during active COVID-19.

The CDR3 reads CAWSGRGLFNEQFF. As DNA, the CDR3 is TGTGCCTGGAGTGGGCGGGGCCTCTTCAATGAGCAGTTCTTC. The chain has TRBV30 and TRBJ2-1; D might be TRBD2 (6 bases). CDR3 length equals 14 residues. The V and J ends lost 1 base and 6 bases respectively, with 13 bases between them. Germline lookup yields CDR1 GTSNPN and CDR2 SVGIG (reference sequence).